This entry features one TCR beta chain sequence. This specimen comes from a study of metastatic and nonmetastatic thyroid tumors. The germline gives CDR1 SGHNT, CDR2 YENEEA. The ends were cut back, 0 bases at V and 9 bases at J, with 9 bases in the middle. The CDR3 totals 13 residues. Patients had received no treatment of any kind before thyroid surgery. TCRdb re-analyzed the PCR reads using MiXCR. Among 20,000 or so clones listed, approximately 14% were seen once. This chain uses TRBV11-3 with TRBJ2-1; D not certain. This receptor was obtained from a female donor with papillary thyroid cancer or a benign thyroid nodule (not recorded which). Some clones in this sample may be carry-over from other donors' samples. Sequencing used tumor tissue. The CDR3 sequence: CASSLESSGEQFF. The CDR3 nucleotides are TGTGCCAGCAGCTTAGAATCATCTGGTGAGCAGTTCTTC.